A single sample is the source of the 6 T cell receptor beta chains below, sequenced in a study of blood T cell repertoires in COVID-19. Method: immunoSEQ multiplex PCR; TCRdb's copy keeps in-frame clones and lacks some. The repertoire includes about 400,000 clones, approximately 88% of them detected once, and more than 2% sits in the top ten. Sequenced material: PBMCs or T cells enriched from blood (not recorded which). These TCRs come from a woman aged 40 to 49 with acute COVID-19.

V gene TRBV18 combines with J gene TRBJ2-5, with TRBD2 as a possible D gene (5 bases). CDR1 is KGHSH and CDR2 is LQKENI in the germline V gene. The CDR3 length is 14 residues. V gave up 3 bases and J gave up 4 bases, with 12 bases separating them. CDR3 DNA: TGTGCCAGCTCACCGGGTCTAGCCCCAGAGACCCAGTACTTC. Protein: CASSPGLAPETQYF. Supplemented by reference TRBV18 and TRBJ2-5, the full variable domain reads NAGVMQNPRHLVRRRGQEARLRCSPMKGHSHVYWYRQLPEEGLKFMVYLQKENIIDESGMPKERFSAEFPKEGPSILRIQQVVRGDSAAYFCASSPGLAPETQYFGPGTRLLVL.

The genes are TRBV4-2 and TRBJ2-7; 7 bases map to TRBD2. V lost 0 bases, J lost 4 bases, and 12 bases stayed unmatched. CDR3 length: 17 amino acids. Germline V gene lookup returns CDR1 LGHNA and CDR2 YNFKEQ. For the CDR3, the DNA is TGTGCCAGCAGCCAAGATCAATCGCGACGGGGGGTGTACGAGCAGTACTTC. Translating it yields CASSQDQSRRGVYEQYF.

V is TRBV4-1 and J is TRBJ2-1; a weak D match, TRBD1 (5 bases). V lost 4 bases and J lost 1, with 11 bases in between. Germline CDR1 is MGHRA and CDR2 is YSYEKL. The CDR3 runs to 15 residues. CDR3 protein: CASSPVPGSYNEQFF. CDR3 coding DNA: TGCGCCAGCAGCCCGGTACCAGGGTCCTACAATGAGCAGTTCTTC.

This clone was counted a few times. The genes are TRBV7-9 and TRBJ1-5; 7 bases line up with TRBD1. The CDR3 runs 15 residues. J lost 6 bases, V lost 5 bases, and 10 bases had no gene match. Germline lookup yields CDR1 SEHNR and CDR2 FQNEAQ (reference sequence). CDR3 bases: TGTGCCAGCAGCCGACAGGGAGGAGAAGGTCAGCCCCAGCATTTT. It codes for CASSRQGGEGQPQHF.

This clone came up once. The chain carries TRBV10-3 and TRBJ2-3; 12 bases map to TRBD2. The CDR3 spans 16 residues. Germline V gene data show CDR1 as ENHRY and CDR2 as SYGVKD. V was clipped by 2 bases and J by 5 bases; unmatched bases: 5. CDR3 coding DNA: TGTGCCATCAGTGAGACTAGCGGGGGGCTTGGAGATACGCAGTATTTT. This translates into CAISETSGGLGDTQYF.

The gene calls are TRBV19 and TRBJ2-2; tentatively, D is TRBD2 (5 bases). V was shortened by 4 bases and J by 6 bases, with 15 bases between the two germline ends. This CDR3 comprises 15 residues. CDR1 LNHDA and CDR2 SQIVND come from the germline V gene (reference sequence). In DNA form, the CDR3 reads TGTGCCAGTAGTACCAGAGACCAGAGGGCCGGGGAGCTGTTTTTT. Translating gives CASSTRDQRAGELFF.